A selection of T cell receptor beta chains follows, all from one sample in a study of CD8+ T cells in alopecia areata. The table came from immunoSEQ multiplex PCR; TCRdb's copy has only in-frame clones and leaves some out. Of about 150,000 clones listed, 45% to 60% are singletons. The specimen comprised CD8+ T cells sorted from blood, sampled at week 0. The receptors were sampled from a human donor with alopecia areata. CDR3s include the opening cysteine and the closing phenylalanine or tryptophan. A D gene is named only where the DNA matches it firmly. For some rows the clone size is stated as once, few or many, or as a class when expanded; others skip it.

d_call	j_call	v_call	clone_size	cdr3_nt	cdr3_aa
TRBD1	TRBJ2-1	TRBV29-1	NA	TGCAGCGTTGGGGGACAGGGGGCGACGAGTGAGTTCTTC	CSVGGQGATSEFF
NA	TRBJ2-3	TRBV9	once	TGTGCCAGCAGCGTAGGGCGCGGCACAGATACGCAGTATTTT	CASSVGRGTDTQYF
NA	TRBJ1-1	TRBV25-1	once	TGTGCCAGCAGTGGGGGAGTGATCGCTGAAGCTTTCTTT	CASSGGVIAEAFF
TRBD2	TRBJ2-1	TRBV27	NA	TGTGCCAGCAGTCCGACCCCGAGCGGGGGGGCGGGTGAGCAGTTCTTC	CASSPTPSGGAGEQFF
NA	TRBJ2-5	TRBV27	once	TGTGCCAGCAGTTACCGGCTAGAAGGCGAGACCCAGTACTTC	CASSYRLEGETQYF
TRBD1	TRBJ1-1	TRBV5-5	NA	TGTGCCAGCAGCTCAGGACAGGGAACGAACACTGAAGCTTTCTTT	CASSSGQGTNTEAFF
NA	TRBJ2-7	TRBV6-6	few	TGTGCCAGCAGTTACCTCGTTTACGAGCAGTACTTC	CASSYLVYEQYF
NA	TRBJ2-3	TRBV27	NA	TGTGCCAGCAGTAAGGTCGGGTCAGATACGCAGTATTTT	CASSKVGSDTQYF
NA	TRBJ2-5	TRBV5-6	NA	TGTGCCAGCAGCTTGGTCAAGGGGGGCGGGGACCAGGAGACCCAGTACTTC	CASSLVKGGGDQETQYF
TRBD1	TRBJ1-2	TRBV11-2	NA	TGTGCCAGCAGATTTACAGGGGGCTCGGATGGCTACACCTTC	CASRFTGGSDGYTF
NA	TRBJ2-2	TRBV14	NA	TGTGCCAGCAGCCTTAGCCTCGGGGAGCTGTTTTTT	CASSLSLGELFF
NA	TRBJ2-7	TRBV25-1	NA	TGTGCCAGCACCAGTTCGGGCGAGCAGTACTTC	CASTSSGEQYF
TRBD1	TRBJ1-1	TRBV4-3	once	TGCGCCAGCAGCTTCTACAGGGGAGCGAACGCTGAAGCTTTCTTT	CASSFYRGANAEAFF
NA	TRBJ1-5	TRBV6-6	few	TGTGCCACGACGTGGGTCAGCAATCAGCCCCAGCATTTT	CATTWVSNQPQHF
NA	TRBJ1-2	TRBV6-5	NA	TGTGCCAGCAGGGGACCGCGACTGATCGGCTACACCTTC	CASRGPRLIGYTF
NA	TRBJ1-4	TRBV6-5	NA	TGTGCCAGCAGTTACTCGTACGGGGAGCTCGGGGAAAAACTGTTTTTT	CASSYSYGELGEKLFF
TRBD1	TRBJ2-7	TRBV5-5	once	TGTGCCAGCAGCCCCTCAGGACAGGGCCCCTACGAGCAGTACTTC	CASSPSGQGPYEQYF
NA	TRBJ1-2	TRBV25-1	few	TGTGCCAGCAGTGATAGCGACGGGAACTATGGCTACACCTTC	CASSDSDGNYGYTF
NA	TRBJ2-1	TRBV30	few	TGTGCCTGGAGGGGTCAGGGACTCTTGTGGGATGAGCAGTTCTTC	CAWRGQGLLWDEQFF
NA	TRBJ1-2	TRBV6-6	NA	TGTGCCAGCAGTATTGGGGACTATGGCTACACCTTC	CASSIGDYGYTF
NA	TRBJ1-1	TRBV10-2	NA	TGCGCCAGCAGTGAGTCAGGGGCCGCTGAAGCTTTCTTT	CASSESGAAEAFF
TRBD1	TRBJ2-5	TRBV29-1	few	TGCAGCGTTGAAGAGTCAGGGGGCGTAGAGACCCAGTACTTC	CSVEESGGVETQYF
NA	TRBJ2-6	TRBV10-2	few	TGCGCCAGCAGTGAGTCATCGTTCTCTGGGGCCAACGTCCTGACTTTC	CASSESSFSGANVLTF
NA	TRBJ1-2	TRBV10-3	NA	TGTGCCATCAGATATGAACAATCCCCTAACTATGGCTACACCTTC	CAIRYEQSPNYGYTF
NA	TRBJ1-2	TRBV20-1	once	TGCAGTGCTAGAGACACAGGTGGCTACACCTTC	CSARDTGGYTF
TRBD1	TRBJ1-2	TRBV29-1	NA	TGCAGCGTTGATGACCCGGGACAGCTCCCTTATGGCTACACCTTC	CSVDDPGQLPYGYTF
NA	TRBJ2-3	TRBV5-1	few	TGCGCCAGCAGCTTTTTCGGGACTCAAGCCCCAGATACGCAGTATTTT	CASSFFGTQAPDTQYF
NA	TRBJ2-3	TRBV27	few	TGTGCCAGCAGTGGCGGGACACCTTCCACAGATACGCAGTATTTT	CASSGGTPSTDTQYF
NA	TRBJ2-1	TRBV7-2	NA	TGTGCCAGCAGCCAAAGCGGCCCAGGGGACCTAAGCTCCTACAATGAGCAGTTCTTC	CASSQSGPGDLSSYNEQFF
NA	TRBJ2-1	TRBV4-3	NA	TGCGCCAGCAGCCAAGGCCAGGGCTATGAGCAGTTCTTC	CASSQGQGYEQFF
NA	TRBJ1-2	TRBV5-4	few	TGTGCCAGCAGCTTGGGGACACAAGGCTACACCTTC	CASSLGTQGYTF
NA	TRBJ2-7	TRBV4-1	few	TGCGCCAGCAGCCAAATCGGCGCCTACGAGCAGTACTTC	CASSQIGAYEQYF
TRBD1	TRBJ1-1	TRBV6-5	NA	TGTGCCAGCATCCGCGGGACAGGGGACACTGAAGCTTTCTTT	CASIRGTGDTEAFF
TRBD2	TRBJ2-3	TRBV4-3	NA	TGCGCCAGCAGCCAAGATGGCGGGGGGGCGACAGATACGCAGTATTTT	CASSQDGGGATDTQYF
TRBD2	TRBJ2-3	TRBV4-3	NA	TGCGCCAGCAGCCAAGATATGGGGCGGGGGGCTACGGATACGCAGTATTTT	CASSQDMGRGATDTQYF
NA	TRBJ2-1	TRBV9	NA	TGTGCCAGCAGCGTAGGGGTTGCAAATGAGCAGTTCTTC	CASSVGVANEQFF
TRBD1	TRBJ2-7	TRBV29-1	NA	TGCAGCGTTGATCTGTTGGGACAGGTCTCCTACGAGCAGTACTTC	CSVDLLGQVSYEQYF
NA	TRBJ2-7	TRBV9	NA	TGTGCCAGCAGCCGTGACCACTCCTACGAGCAGTACTTC	CASSRDHSYEQYF
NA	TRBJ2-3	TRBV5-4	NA	TGTGCCAGCAGCTTTGTCCAGGGCACAGATACGCAGTATTTT	CASSFVQGTDTQYF
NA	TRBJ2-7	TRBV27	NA	TGTGCCAGCAGTTTATCGCCAGGAAGCTCCTACGAGCAGTACTTC	CASSLSPGSSYEQYF
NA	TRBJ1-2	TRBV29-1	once	TGCAGCGTTGTTGACCGGGTCAACTATGGCTACACCTTC	CSVVDRVNYGYTF
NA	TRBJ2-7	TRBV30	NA	TGTGCCTGGACCCGCGGCTCCCTAGGCGAGCAGTACTTC	CAWTRGSLGEQYF
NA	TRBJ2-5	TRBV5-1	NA	TGCGCCAGCATGGAGGGGGCCGGCCAAGAGACCCAGTACTTC	CASMEGAGQETQYF
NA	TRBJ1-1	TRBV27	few	TGTGCCAGCAGTTTATCTTTGAGCACTGAAGCTTTCTTT	CASSLSLSTEAFF
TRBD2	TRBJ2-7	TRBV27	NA	TGTGCCAGCAGTTTACGAGCGGGGGGGCCTTGGTACGAGCAGTACTTC	CASSLRAGGPWYEQYF
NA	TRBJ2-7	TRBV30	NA	TGTGCTGTTGGACAAGCCTACGAGCAGTACTTC	CAVGQAYEQYF
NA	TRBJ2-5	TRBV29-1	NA	TGCAGCGTTGAAGATCTCACAACTAACCCCACCCGGGACAACCAAGAGACCCAGTACTTC	CSVEDLTTNPTRDNQETQYF
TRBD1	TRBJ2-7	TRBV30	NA	TGTGCCTGGAGTCAACAGGGGTCCTACGAGCAGTACTTC	CAWSQQGSYEQYF
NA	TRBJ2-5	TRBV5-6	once	TGTGCCAGCAGGAGGGGGGAACGCCTCCAAGAGACCCAGTACTTC	CASRRGERLQETQYF
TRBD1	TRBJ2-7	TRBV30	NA	TGTGCCTGGAGTGCCCTGGACAGGGCAGGAGAGCAGTACTTC	CAWSALDRAGEQYF
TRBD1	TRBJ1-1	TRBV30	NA	TGTGCCTGGAGTGTACGGGGACAGGAACTTGAAGCTTTCTTT	CAWSVRGQELEAFF
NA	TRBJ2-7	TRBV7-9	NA	TGTGCCAGCGGTACGTCCTACGAGCAGTACTTC	CASGTSYEQYF
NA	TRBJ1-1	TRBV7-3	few	TGTGCCAGCAGCTCCGGGCTACCTGGGAGCTCTGGCGCGGGCACTGAAGCTTTCTTT	CASSSGLPGSSGAGTEAFF
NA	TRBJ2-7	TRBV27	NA	TGTGCCAGCAGCCCCAGCGCGGGACACAGCTCCTACGAGCAGTACTTC	CASSPSAGHSSYEQYF
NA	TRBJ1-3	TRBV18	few	TGTGCCAGCTCACCAGGTTGGGACTCTGGAAACACCATATATTTT	CASSPGWDSGNTIYF
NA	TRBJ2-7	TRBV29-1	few	TGCAGCGTCCGGACAGAAGTCTACGAGCAGTACTTC	CSVRTEVYEQYF
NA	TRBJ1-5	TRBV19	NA	TGTGCCAGTAGTCACGTACGGGACGCCAATCAGCCCCAGCATTTT	CASSHVRDANQPQHF
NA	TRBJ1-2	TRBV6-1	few	TGTGCCAGCAGTGAAGGATGGGGCTACACCTTC	CASSEGWGYTF
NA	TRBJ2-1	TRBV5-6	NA	TGTGCCAGCAGCTTGTCGAATAATGAGCAGTTCTTC	CASSLSNNEQFF